This TCR beta chain was sequenced for a study of shared clonotypes between healthy human individuals. Researchers ran the assay at a deep level. The assay was immunoSEQ multiplex PCR, and TCRdb's table has in-frame clones only and misses some. The sample carries 1,100,000 or so clones, approximately 80% recorded once. Trimming left V 3 bases short and J 5 bases short, with 10 bases between. The CDR3 extends over 13 amino acids. CDR1 and CDR2 from the germline V gene are MDHEN and SYDVKM. This sequence originates from a man younger than 35 in good health. Some clones in this sample may be carry-over from other donors' samples. Sequenced material: memory CD4+ T cells from PBMCs. Subset meaning: CD45RA-negative fraction. The J gene is TRBJ1-2, the V gene TRBV28; no clear D. CDR3: CASSLAVDYGYTF. The CDR3 DNA follows: TGTGCCAGCAGTTTGGCCGTAGATTATGGCTACACCTTC.